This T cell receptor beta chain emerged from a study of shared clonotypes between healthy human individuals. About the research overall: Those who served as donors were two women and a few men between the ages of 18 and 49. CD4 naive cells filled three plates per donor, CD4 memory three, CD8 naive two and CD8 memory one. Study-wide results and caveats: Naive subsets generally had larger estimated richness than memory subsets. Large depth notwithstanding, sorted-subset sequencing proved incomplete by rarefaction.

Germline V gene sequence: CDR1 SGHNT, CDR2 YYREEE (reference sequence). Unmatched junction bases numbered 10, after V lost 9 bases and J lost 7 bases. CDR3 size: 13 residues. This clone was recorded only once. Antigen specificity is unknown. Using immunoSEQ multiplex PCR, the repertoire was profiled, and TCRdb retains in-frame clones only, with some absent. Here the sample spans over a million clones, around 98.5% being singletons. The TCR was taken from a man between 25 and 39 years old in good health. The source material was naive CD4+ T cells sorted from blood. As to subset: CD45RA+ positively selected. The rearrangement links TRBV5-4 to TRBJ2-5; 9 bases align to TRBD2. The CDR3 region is CATEPSGKGTQYF. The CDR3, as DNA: TGTGCCACCGAACCTAGCGGGAAAGGGACCCAGTACTTC.